This T cell receptor (beta chain) was captured in a study of Ad26.COV2.S vaccination and SARS-CoV-2 variants. Whole-study findings and limits: Those who received vaccine or placebo ended up with similar non-spike TCR breadth. The TCR breadth and depth analyses may have produced an underestimate of total T cell responses.

The V gene lost 2 bases and the J gene lost 13 bases, with 11 bases spanning the gap. This CDR3 is built from 11 residues. Germline V gives CDR1 MGHDK, CDR2 SYGVNS. With respect to this clone: Its antigen is not identified.

Treatment: around 19 received Ad26.COV2.S at low or high dose, single or two shots; roughly five received placebo; per-sample allocation not given. Specimen acquisition occurred on day 63 following the initial vaccine or placebo injection. Sequencing used immunoSEQ multiplex PCR; TCRdb keeps in-frame clones, though not all of them. The data show 350,000 to 450,000 clones, approximately 83% seen once. This sequence was found in a person aged 18-65 years who received the Ad26.COV2.S COVID-19 vaccine or a placebo. The sample in question was peripheral blood, obtained in a trial of Ad26.COV2.S vaccine versus placebo. This sequence joins TRBV25-1 and TRBJ1-1; D uncertain. CDR3 protein: CASSEGGRHFF. In DNA form, the CDR3 reads TGTGCCAGCAGTGAAGGTGGCCGACATTTCTTT.